Below, 10 T cell receptor beta chains from the same sample are listed, as sequenced in a study of neurological immune-mediated disorders. MiXCR was run by TCRdb on the 5' RACE reads, yielding one entry per CDR3 protein. In the table there are roughly 62,000 distinct CDR3 sequences, roughly 2.5% of which are singletons. Sequenced input: PBMCs. The source is a man aged 50 or older with multiple sclerosis.

This clonotype has a count of ten or more. The chain uses TRBV5-1 and TRBJ2-5; TRBD2 is a possible D gene (5 bases). With 0 bases removed from V and 5 bases from J, the gap between germline ends came to 14 bases. The CDR3 runs to 15 residues. Germline CDR1 SGHRS, CDR2 YFSETQ. CDR3 sequence (DNA): TGCGCCAGCAGCTTGGTTACTAGTTTGAGGGAGACCCAGTACTTC. Encoded protein: CASSLVTSLRETQYF.

This clonotype was recorded many times. The V and J genes are TRBV29-1 and TRBJ1-2, with 8 bases lining up with TRBD1. In germline, CDR1 is SQVTM, CDR2 ANQGSEA. The CDR3 covers 14 residues. V was pared by 4 bases and J by 6 bases, with 10 bases of the junction left unmatched. CDR3 nucleotides: TGCAGCGTTGGAGACAGGGGTGGTCCTAATGGCTACACCTTC. Protein: CSVGDRGGPNGYTF.

This clonotype was detected ten times or more. The rearrangement links TRBV12-5 to TRBJ1-1; D unclear. V was pared by 2 bases and J by 6 bases, with 16 bases between. CDR3 size: 15 residues. From germline, CDR1 is LGHNT and CDR2 FRNRAP. The CDR3 bases are TGTGCTAGTGGTTTGTTCGCCGGTGGGGTTGCTGAAGCTTTCTTT. This encodes CASGLFAGGVAEAFF.

At least ten counts were recorded for this clonotype. The V and J genes are TRBV11-2 and TRBJ2-1; 15 nucleotides match TRBD2. The V segment lost 1 base and the J segment 6 bases; nucleotides outside the gene matches: 1. This CDR3 has 16 residues. CDR1 and CDR2 from the germline V gene are SGHAT and FQNNGV. The CDR3 DNA sequence: TGTGCCAGCAGCTTAGGGACTAGCGGGGGGGCCAATGAGCAGTTCTTC. Its translation: CASSLGTSGGANEQFF.

In this sample, this clonotype turned up many times. The chain recombines TRBV3-1 with TRBJ1-1, with D unresolved. Per germline, CDR1 LGHDT and CDR2 YNNKEL (reference sequence). This CDR3 has 13 residues. The ends were cut back, 5 bases at V and 1 base at J, with 8 bases in the middle. This chain's CDR3 is CASSGPGNTEAFF. The DNA for the CDR3 is TGTGCCAGCAGCGGGCCGGGGAACACTGAAGCTTTCTTT.

This clonotype was seen at least ten times. V and J are TRBV20-1 and TRBJ2-1; the match to TRBD2 covers 8 bases. Looked up from germline, CDR1 is DFQATT and CDR2 is SNEGSKA (reference sequence). V lost 6 bases, J lost 5 bases, and 12 bases stayed unmatched. There are 15 residues in the CDR3. This CDR3 reads CSAPGALAGDNEQFF. CDR3 nucleotide sequence: TGCAGTGCACCGGGTGCTCTAGCGGGCGACAATGAGCAGTTCTTC.

The sample holds many counts of this clonotype. The V gene is TRBV12-3 or TRBV12-4, the J gene TRBJ2-1, with 9 bases fitting TRBD1. V shed 5 bases and J 10 bases; nucleotides not matched to a gene: 12. The CDR3 is made up of 15 amino acids. CDR3 sequence (DNA): TGTGCCAGCAGTAGGACAGGGGTTGGCCTCGGCGAGCAGTTCTTC. It specifies CASSRTGVGLGEQFF.

This clonotype appeared many times. At one end, the junction sequence differs from germline, possibly due to a read error. The CDR3 nucleotides are TGTGCCACCAGCAGATCCGGGACCAATAAGACCCAGAATTTT. This gives the protein CATSRSGTNKTQNF. The chain carries TRBV15 and TRBJ1-5; possibly TRBD1 for D (5 bases). The CDR3 contains 14 residues. The germline gives CDR1 LNHNV, CDR2 YYDKDF (reference sequence).

In its sample, this clonotype was seen many times. The V gene is TRBV12-3 or TRBV12-4, the J gene TRBJ2-5; no clear D. CDR3 size: 15 residues. V was cut by 4 bases and J by 2 bases, with 14 bases left in between. The CDR3, as DNA: TGTGCCAGCAGTTCCGGACCACTAACGCAAGAGACCCAGTACTTC. It translates to CASSSGPLTQETQYF.

This clonotype showed up many times. The chain uses TRBV5-1 and TRBJ2-5, with unresolved D. CDR3 length: 16 amino acids. The germline V gene encodes CDR1 SGHRS and CDR2 YFSETQ. V lost 0 bases to trimming and J lost 5 bases, with 17 bases between them. CDR3 DNA: TGCGCCAGCAGCTTGGGAGACGTCGCGTTGGGTGAGACCCAGTACTTC. Its translation: CASSLGDVALGETQYF.